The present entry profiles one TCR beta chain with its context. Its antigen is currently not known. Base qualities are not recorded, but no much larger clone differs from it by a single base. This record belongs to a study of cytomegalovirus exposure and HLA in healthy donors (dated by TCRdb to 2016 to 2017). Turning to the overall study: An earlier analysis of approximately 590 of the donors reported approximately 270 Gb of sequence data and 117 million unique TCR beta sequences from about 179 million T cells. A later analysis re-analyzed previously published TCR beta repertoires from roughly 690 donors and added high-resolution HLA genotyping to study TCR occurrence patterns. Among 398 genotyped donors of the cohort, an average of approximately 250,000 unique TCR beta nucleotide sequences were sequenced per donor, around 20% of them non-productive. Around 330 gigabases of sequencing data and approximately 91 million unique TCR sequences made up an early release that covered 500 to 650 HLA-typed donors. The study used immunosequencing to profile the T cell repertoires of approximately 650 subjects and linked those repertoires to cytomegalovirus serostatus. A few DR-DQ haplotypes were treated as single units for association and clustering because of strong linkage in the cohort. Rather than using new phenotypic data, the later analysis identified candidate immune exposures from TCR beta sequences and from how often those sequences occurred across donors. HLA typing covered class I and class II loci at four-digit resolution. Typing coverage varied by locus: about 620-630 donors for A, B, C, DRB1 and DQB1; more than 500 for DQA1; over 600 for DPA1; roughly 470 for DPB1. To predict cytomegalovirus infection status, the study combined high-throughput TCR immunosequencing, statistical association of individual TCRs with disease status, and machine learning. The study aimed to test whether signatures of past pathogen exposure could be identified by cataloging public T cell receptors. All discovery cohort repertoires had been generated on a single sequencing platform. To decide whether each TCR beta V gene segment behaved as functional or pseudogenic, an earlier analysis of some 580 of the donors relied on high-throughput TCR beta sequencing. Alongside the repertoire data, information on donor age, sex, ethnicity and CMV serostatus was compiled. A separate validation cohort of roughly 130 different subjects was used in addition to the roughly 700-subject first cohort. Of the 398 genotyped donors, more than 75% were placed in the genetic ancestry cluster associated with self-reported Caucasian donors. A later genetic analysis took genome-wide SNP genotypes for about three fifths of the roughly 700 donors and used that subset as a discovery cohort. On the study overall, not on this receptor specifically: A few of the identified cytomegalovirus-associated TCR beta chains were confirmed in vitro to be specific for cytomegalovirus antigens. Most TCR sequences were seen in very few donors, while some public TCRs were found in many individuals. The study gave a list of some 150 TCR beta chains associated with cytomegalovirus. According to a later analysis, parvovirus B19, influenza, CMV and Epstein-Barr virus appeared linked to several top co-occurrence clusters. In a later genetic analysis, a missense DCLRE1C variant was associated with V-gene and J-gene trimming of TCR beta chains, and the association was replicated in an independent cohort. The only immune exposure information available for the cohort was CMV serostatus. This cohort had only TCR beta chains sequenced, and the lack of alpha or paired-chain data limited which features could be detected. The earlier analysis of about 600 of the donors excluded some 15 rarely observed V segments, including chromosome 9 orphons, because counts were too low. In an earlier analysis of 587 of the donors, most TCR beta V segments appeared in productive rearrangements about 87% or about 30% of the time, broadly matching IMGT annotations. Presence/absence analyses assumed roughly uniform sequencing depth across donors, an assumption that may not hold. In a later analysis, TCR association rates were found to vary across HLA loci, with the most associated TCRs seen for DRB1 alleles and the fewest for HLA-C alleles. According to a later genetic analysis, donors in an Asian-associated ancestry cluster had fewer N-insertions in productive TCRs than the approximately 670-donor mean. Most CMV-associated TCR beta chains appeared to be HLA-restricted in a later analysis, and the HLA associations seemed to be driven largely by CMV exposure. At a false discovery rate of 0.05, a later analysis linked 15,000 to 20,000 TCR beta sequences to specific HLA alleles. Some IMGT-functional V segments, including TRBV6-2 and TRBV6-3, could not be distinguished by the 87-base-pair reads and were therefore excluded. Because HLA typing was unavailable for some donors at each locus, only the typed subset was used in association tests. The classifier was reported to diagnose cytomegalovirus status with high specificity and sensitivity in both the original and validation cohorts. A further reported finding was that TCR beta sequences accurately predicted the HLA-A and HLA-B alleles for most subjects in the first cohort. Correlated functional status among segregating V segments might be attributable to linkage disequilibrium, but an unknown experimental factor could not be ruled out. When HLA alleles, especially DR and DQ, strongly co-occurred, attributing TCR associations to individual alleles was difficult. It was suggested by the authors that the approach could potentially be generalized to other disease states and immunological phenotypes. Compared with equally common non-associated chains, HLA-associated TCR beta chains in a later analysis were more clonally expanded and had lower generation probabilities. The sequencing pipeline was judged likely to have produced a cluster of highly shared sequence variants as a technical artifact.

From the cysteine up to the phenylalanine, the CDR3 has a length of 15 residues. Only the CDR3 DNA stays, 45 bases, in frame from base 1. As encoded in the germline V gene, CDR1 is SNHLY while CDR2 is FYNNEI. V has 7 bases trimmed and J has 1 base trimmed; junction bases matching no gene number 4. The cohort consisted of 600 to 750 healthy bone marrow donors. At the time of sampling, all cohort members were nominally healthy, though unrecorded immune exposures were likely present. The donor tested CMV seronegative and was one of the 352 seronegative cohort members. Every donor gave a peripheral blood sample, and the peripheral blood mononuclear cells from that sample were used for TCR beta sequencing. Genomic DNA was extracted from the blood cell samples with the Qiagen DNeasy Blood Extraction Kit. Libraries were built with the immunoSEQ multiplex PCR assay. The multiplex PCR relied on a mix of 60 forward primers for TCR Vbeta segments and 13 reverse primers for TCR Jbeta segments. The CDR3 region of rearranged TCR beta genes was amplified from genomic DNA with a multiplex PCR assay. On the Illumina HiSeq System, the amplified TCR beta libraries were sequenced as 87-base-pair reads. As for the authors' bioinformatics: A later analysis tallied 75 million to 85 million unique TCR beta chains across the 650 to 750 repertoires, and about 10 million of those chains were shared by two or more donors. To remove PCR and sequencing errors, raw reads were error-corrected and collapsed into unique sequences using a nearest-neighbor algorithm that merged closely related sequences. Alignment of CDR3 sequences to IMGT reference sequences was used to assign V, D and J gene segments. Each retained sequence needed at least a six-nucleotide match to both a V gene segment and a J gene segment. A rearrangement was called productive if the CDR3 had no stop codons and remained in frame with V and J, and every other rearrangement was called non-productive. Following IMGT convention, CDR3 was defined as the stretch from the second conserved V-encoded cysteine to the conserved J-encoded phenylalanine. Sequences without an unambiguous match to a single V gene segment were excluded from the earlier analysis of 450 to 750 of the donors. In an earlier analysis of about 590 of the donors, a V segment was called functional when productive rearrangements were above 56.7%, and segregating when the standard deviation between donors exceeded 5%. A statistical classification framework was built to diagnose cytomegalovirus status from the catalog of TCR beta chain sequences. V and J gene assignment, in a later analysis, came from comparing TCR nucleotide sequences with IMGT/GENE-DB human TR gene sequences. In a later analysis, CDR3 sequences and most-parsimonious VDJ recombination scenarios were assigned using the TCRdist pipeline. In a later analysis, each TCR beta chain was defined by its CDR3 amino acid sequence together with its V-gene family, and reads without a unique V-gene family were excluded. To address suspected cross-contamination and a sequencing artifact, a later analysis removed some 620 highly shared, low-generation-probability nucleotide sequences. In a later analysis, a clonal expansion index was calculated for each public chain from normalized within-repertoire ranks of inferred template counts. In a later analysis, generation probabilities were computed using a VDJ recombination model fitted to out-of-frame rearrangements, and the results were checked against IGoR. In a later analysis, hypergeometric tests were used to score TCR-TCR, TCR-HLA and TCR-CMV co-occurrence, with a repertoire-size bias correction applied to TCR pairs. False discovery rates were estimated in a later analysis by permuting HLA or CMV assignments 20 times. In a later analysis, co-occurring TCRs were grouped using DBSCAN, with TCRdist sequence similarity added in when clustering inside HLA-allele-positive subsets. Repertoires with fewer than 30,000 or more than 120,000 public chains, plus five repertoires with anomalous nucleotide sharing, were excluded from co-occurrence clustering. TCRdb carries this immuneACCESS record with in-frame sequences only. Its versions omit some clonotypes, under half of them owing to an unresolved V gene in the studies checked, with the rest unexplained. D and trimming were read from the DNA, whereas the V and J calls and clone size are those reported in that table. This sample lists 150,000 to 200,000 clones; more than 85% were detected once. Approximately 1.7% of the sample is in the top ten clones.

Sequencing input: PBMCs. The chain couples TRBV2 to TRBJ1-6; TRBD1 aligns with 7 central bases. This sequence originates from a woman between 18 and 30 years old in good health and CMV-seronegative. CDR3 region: CASIEGASYNSPLHF. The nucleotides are TGTGCCAGCATCGAGGGGGCGTCCTATAATTCACCCCTCCACTTT.